The 26 T cell receptor beta chains in this list originate from one sample, sequenced in a study of long-term antiretroviral therapy in people with HIV. Survey-level resolution applied to immunoSEQ assay v3.0. Clones were sequenced by immunoSEQ multiplex PCR, and TCRdb holds only the in-frame ones, with some missing. Of under 25,000 clones in the sample, roughly 80% were seen once. The material sequenced was unsorted PBMCs, taken 1.6 years after starting antiretroviral therapy. The receptor source for this set is a man between 35 and 55 years old with HIV.

The chain carries TRBV28 and TRBJ2-2, with D hard to call. Matching the DNA end better, TRBJ1-3 makes the J call doubtful. Germline CDR1 is MDHEN and CDR2 is SYDVKM. The CDR3 contains 12 residues. CDR3 amino acids: CASSTPTDTIYF. The CDR3 DNA reads TGTGCCAGCAGCACACCTACGGACACCATATATTTT.

The gene calls are TRBV9 and TRBJ1-3, with D unresolved. The CDR3 runs to 16 residues. The V and J ends lost 0 bases and 0 bases respectively, with 10 bases between them. The germline V gene encodes CDR1 SGDLS and CDR2 YYNGEE. CDR3 amino acids: CASSVGGRSSGNTIYF. CDR3 DNA: TGTGCCAGCAGCGTAGGTGGCAGGAGCTCTGGAAACACCATATATTTT. Using reference TRBV9 and TRBJ1-3 for the parts outside the CDR3, the full variable domain is DSGVTQTPKHLITATGQRVTLRCSPRSGDLSVYWYQQSLDQGLQFLIQYYNGEERAKGNILERFSAQQFPDLHSELNLSSLELGDSALYFCASSVGGRSSGNTIYFGEGSWLTVV.

The rearrangement links TRBV10-3 to TRBJ2-7; TRBD2 might be the D (6 bases). From germline, CDR1 is ENHRY and CDR2 SYGVKD. The CDR3 is 13 residues long. V gave up 3 bases and J gave up 6 bases, with 12 bases separating them. The DNA of the CDR3 is TGTGCCATCAGTGATGGGACTTACCGCGAGCAGTACTTC. Amino acid sequence: CAISDGTYREQYF.

The chain combines TRBV5-1 with TRBJ2-1; TRBD2 is a possible D gene (6 bases). The CDR3 covers 13 residues. Trimming removed 5 bases from V and 6 bases from J, with 12 bases in between. The germline V gene encodes CDR1 SGHRS and CDR2 YFSETQ. The CDR3 DNA sequence: TGCGCCAGCAGATGGGACTCCGTCAATGAGCAGTTCTTC. Amino acid sequence: CASRWDSVNEQFF.

The chain uses TRBV15 and TRBJ2-7; the D is unclear. V lost 0 bases and J lost 3, with 9 bases in between. There are 14 residues in the CDR3. In germline, CDR1 is LNHNV, CDR2 YYDKDF (reference sequence). The CDR3 bases are TGTGCCACCAGCAGAGATCAGAAAGACTACGAGCAGTACTTC. This encodes CATSRDQKDYEQYF.

The sample holds a few counts of this clone. The chain recombines TRBV6-5 with TRBJ1-2; 10 bases align to TRBD1. Germline V lookup: CDR1 MNHEY, CDR2 SVGAGI. The J segment lost 9 bases and the V segment lost 7 bases, leaving 5 bases of the junction unmatched. The CDR3 runs 12 residues. The CDR3 nucleotides read TGTGCCAGCACCGGGACAGGGGAGCGCTACACCTTC. This sequence encodes CASTGTGERYTF.

The rearrangement joins TRBV7-8 to TRBJ2-7; possible D gene TRBD1, 6 bases. This CDR3 region has 15 residues. Germline CDR1 SGHVS, CDR2 FQNEAQ. The V end was cut by 1 base, the J end by 3 bases, with 13 bases between. CDR3 sequence reads: CASSLDRVPLYEQYF. CDR3 DNA sequence: TGTGCCAGCAGCTTAGACAGGGTACCCCTCTACGAGCAGTACTTC.

The chain uses TRBV10-2 and TRBJ1-2; D ambiguous. The V and J ends lost 0 bases and 6 bases respectively, with 11 bases between them. The CDR3 extends over 14 amino acids. Germline CDR1 is WSHSY and CDR2 is SAAADI. CDR3 region: CASSESGSPNGYTF. As DNA, the CDR3 is TGCGCCAGCAGTGAGTCGGGCAGCCCAAATGGCTACACCTTC.

A single count supports this clone. This chain connects TRBV25-1 to TRBJ1-4; maybe TRBD1 (5 bases). The CDR3 contains 14 residues. V lost 4 bases, J lost 5 bases, and 11 bases lay in between. The germline gives CDR1 MGHDK, CDR2 SYGVNS. As DNA, the CDR3 is TGTGCCAGCAGTGGGGACGCGGCGAATGAAAAACTGTTTTTT. This sequence encodes CASSGDAANEKLFF.

The V and J genes are TRBV7-9 and TRBJ1-4, with no clear D. CDR3 length equals 14 residues. V was clipped by 3 bases and J by 1 base, with 6 bases between them. Germline values: CDR1 SEHNR, CDR2 FQNEAQ (reference sequence). The CDR3 nucleotides are TGTGCCAGCAGCTTTAGTGGAACTAATGAAAAACTGTTTTTT. Translating gives CASSFSGTNEKLFF. The full variable domain, its missing parts supplied by reference TRBV7-9 and TRBJ1-4, is DTGVSQNPRHKITKRGQNVTFRCDPISEHNRLYWYRQTLGQGPEFLTYFQNEAQLEKSRLLSDRFSAERPKGSFSTLEIQRTEQGDSAMYLCASSFSGTNEKLFFGSGTQLSVL.

The chain has TRBV30 and TRBJ2-6, with D perhaps matching TRBD1 (5 bases). Germline CDR1 reads GTSNPN; CDR2 reads SVGIG (reference sequence). V dropped 4 bases and J dropped 4 bases, with 11 bases sitting between them. This CDR3 has 14 residues. The chain's CDR3 is CAWTPGSGANVLTF. In DNA form, the CDR3 reads TGTGCCTGGACACCAGGGTCGGGGGCCAACGTCCTGACTTTC.

V is TRBV7-8 and J is TRBJ1-5; perhaps TRBD1 as D (5 bases). The CDR3 runs 15 residues. The germline V gene has CDR1 SGHVS and CDR2 FQNEAQ. Trimming removed 2 bases from V and 6 bases from J, with 14 bases in between. CDR3 DNA: TGTGCCAGCAGCTTATTGGGTGGGGGAACTCAGCCCCAGCATTTT. Translating gives CASSLLGGGTQPQHF.

The chain couples TRBV4-2 to TRBJ2-1; 8 bases are a match to TRBD2. The V gene end was trimmed by 4 bases and the J gene end by 0 bases; junction bases not matched to a gene: 17. The CDR3 covers 20 residues. Germline values: CDR1 LGHNA, CDR2 YNFKEQ. In DNA form, the CDR3 reads TGTGCCAGCAGCCCCGGGCGGGGACTAGTAGGTGGAAGCTCCTACAATGAGCAGTTCTTC. It yields the protein CASSPGRGLVGGSSYNEQFF.

The genes are TRBV5-1 and TRBJ1-1; the D gene is possibly TRBD1 (5 bases). Germline V CDR1 and CDR2: SGHRS, YFSETQ. Trimming cost V 3 bases and J 1 base, with 10 bases left between them. CDR3 size: 14 residues. The CDR3 nucleotides are TGCGCCAGCAGCTCGACTAGGGGGAACACTGAAGCTTTCTTT. Translation gives CASSSTRGNTEAFF.

The chain has TRBV27 and TRBJ1-1; D may be TRBD1 (5 bases). The CDR3 length is 14 residues. The germline V and J ends were trimmed by 2 bases and 7 bases, with 14 bases remaining between them. Germline CDR1 is MNHEY and CDR2 is SMNVEV (reference sequence). The CDR3 nucleotides read TGTGCCAGCAGTTTAAGCAGGGCATATGGTGAAGCTTTCTTT. Amino acid sequence: CASSLSRAYGEAFF.

The chain joins TRBV4-1 to TRBJ1-4; D is uncertain. Germline lookup yields CDR1 MGHRA and CDR2 YSYEKL. V lost 0 bases, J lost 4 bases, and 9 bases lay in between. This CDR3 contains 15 residues. CDR3 region: CASSQERRGNEKLFF. CDR3 DNA: TGCGCCAGCAGCCAAGAGAGGCGTGGTAATGAAAAACTGTTTTTT.

V usage is TRBV10-3 and J usage is TRBJ2-3, with D perhaps TRBD2 (7 bases). In germline, CDR1 is ENHRY, CDR2 SYGVKD. The V end lost 11 bases, the J end lost 0 bases, and 12 bases lay between the germline ends. The CDR3 totals 13 residues. The CDR3 here is CAAGGASTDTQYF. Written as DNA, the CDR3 is TGTGCCGCTGGGGGGGCTAGCACAGATACGCAGTATTTT.

This chain joins TRBV27 and TRBJ1-5; D possibly corresponds to TRBD1 (5 bases). The germline V gene encodes CDR1 MNHEY and CDR2 SMNVEV (reference sequence). Deletions cut 4 bases from V and 7 bases from J, with 14 bases between. The CDR3 has 14 residues. This chain's CDR3 is CASSSPGAGQPQHF. The CDR3 DNA reads as TGTGCCAGCAGTTCCCCCGGGGCCGGGCAGCCCCAGCATTTT.

The chain couples TRBV5-6 to TRBJ1-4, with D tentatively TRBD1 (6 bases). V was cut by 1 base and J by 7 bases, with 14 bases left in between. Germline V gives CDR1 SGHDT, CDR2 YYEEEE. The CDR3 length is 15 residues. This CDR3 reads CASSLRRGAGEKLFF. For the CDR3, the DNA is TGTGCCAGCAGCTTGAGGCGGGGGGCGGGTGAAAAACTGTTTTTT.

This chain's CDR3 is CSVAPGAANTGELFF. In nucleotides, the CDR3 is TGCAGCGTTGCCCCAGGGGCCGCGAACACCGGGGAGCTGTTTTTT. This rearrangement joins TRBV29-1 to TRBJ2-2, with D possibly TRBD1 on 6 matching bases. V was cut by 4 bases and J by 0 bases, with 12 bases left in between. The CDR3 totals 15 residues. Germline CDR1 and CDR2: SQVTM and ANQGSEA.

The chain has TRBV7-9 and TRBJ1-5; weak D call: TRBD1 (6 bases). Germline lookup yields CDR1 SEHNR and CDR2 FQNEAQ (reference sequence). The CDR3 has 19 residues. V lost 4 bases and J 0 bases, leaving 22 bases between the germline ends. CDR3 sequence: CASSSGDLRRGNSNQPQHF. The DNA for the CDR3 is TGTGCCAGCAGCTCAGGGGACCTTCGTCGGGGTAATAGCAATCAGCCCCAGCATTTT.

The chain is built from TRBV30 and TRBJ1-6; 7 positions match TRBD1. The CDR3 loop spans 14 amino acids. Germline assignment: CDR1 GTSNPN and CDR2 SVGIG (reference sequence). The J segment lost 7 bases and the V segment lost 2 bases, leaving 5 bases of the junction unmatched. CDR3 sequence: CAWSRDSRNSPLHF. The CDR3 DNA sequence: TGTGCCTGGAGTCGGGACAGCAGGAATTCACCCCTCCACTTT. The full variable domain, rest sourced from reference TRBV30 and TRBJ1-6, is SQTIHQWPATLVQPVGSPLSLECTVEGTSNPNLYWYRQAAGRGLQLLFYSVGIGQISSEVPQNLSASRPQDRQFILSSKKLLLSDSGFYLCAWSRDSRNSPLHFGNGTRLTVT.

The rearrangement links TRBV5-1 to TRBJ1-2; TRBD1 agrees at 8 bases. Germline lookup yields CDR1 SGHRS and CDR2 YFSETQ. The length of the CDR3 is 14 residues. Trimming at V came to 4 bases and at J to 4 bases, leaving 6 bases not matched to a gene. This chain's CDR3 is CASSPGTGPYGYTF. For the CDR3, the DNA is TGCGCCAGCAGCCCCGGGACAGGCCCCTATGGCTACACCTTC.

The chain combines TRBV7-8 with TRBJ1-1; D perhaps matches TRBD1 (6 bases). V lost 1 base, J lost 10 bases, and 13 bases lay in between. Germline loops: CDR1 SGHVS, CDR2 FQNEAQ. The CDR3 consists of 13 residues. The CDR3 bases are TGTGCCAGCAGCTTAGTCAAGGGGGGAGGAGCTTTCTTT. Translated, it gives CASSLVKGGGAFF.

The CDR3 DNA sequence: TGTGCCTGGAGTGTACCGAGGGCCGGGGAGCTGTTTTTT. Translating gives CAWSVPRAGELFF. The genes are TRBV30 and TRBJ2-2, with D tentatively TRBD2 (5 bases). The CDR3 extends over 13 amino acids. V lost 0 bases to trimming and J lost 6 bases, with 8 bases between them. Germline V gene lookup returns CDR1 GTSNPN and CDR2 SVGIG (reference sequence).

This clone was observed a single time. The chain couples TRBV5-6 to TRBJ2-7; no reliable D call. From germline, CDR1 is SGHDT and CDR2 YYEEEE. V was pared by 6 bases and J by 1 base, with 14 bases between. The CDR3 is 14 residues long. The CDR3 DNA reads as TGTGCCAGCACCGGTTACAGCCTTTCCTACGAGCAGTACTTC. It encodes CASTGYSLSYEQYF.